Listed here are 20 T cell receptor beta chains from one sample, sequenced in a study of beta chain features in type 1 diabetes. These receptors' antigens are unknown. Every isolated RNA sample was fully reverse transcribed, so sequencing captured expressed TCRB transcripts. Method: immunoSEQ multiplex PCR; TCRdb's copy keeps in-frame clones and lacks some. The sample lists fewer than 110,000 clones, 28% occurring once. Study results and limitations: Among patients with Type 1 diabetes, TCRB CDR3s were moderately but significantly shorter in every one of the four CD4+ subsets.

Sequences were obtained from central memory CD4+ T cells from blood. These receptors were obtained from a young woman with type 1 diabetes.

The V and J genes are TRBV5-1 and TRBJ1-1; D is undetermined. Trimming took off 3 bases at V and 1 base at J, with 10 bases between the two ends. Germline CDR1 and CDR2: SGHRS and YFSETQ. This CDR3 has 14 residues. Here the CDR3 reads CASSWEAKNTEAFF. CDR3 nucleotide sequence: TGCGCCAGCAGCTGGGAGGCCAAGAACACTGAAGCTTTCTTT.

V usage is TRBV27 and J usage is TRBJ1-5; unclear D gene. The CDR3 has 15 residues. V lost 6 bases to trimming and J lost 2 bases, with 14 bases between them. Germline V gene lookup returns CDR1 MNHEY and CDR2 SMNVEV (reference sequence). The chain's CDR3 is CASSRESGGNQPQHF. Written as DNA, the CDR3 is TGTGCCAGCAGCCGCGAGTCTGGTGGCAATCAGCCCCAGCATTTT.

The rearrangement joins TRBV15 to TRBJ1-2; 10 positions match TRBD1. Germline CDR1 LNHNV, CDR2 YYDKDF (reference sequence). This CDR3 has 13 residues. The junction had 3 bases not matched to a gene; V was cut back by 5 bases and J by 6 bases. The CDR3 nucleotides are TGTGCCACCAGCGGCGGGACAGGGGATGGCTACACCTTC. This gives the protein CATSGGTGDGYTF.

There are a few counts of this clone. The chain combines TRBV7-3 with TRBJ2-1, with 7 nucleotides matching TRBD2. The CDR3 is made up of 14 amino acids. Trimming took 2 bases from V and 5 from J; bases not matched to a gene: 3. Germline V gene lookup returns CDR1 SGHTA and CDR2 FQGTGA. The CDR3 spells CASSLSGLDNEQFF. For the CDR3, the DNA is TGTGCCAGCAGCTTATCAGGACTAGACAATGAGCAGTTCTTC.

This clone was found a few times. The chain carries TRBV7-9 and TRBJ2-1; a possible D gene is TRBD2 (6 bases). V was trimmed by 2 bases and J by 1 base, leaving 12 bases between them. Germline V gene lookup returns CDR1 SEHNR and CDR2 FQNEAQ (reference sequence). The CDR3 covers 16 residues. The CDR3 sequence is CASSLWLANSYNEQFF. CDR3 in DNA: TGTGCCAGCAGCTTATGGCTAGCGAATTCCTACAATGAGCAGTTCTTC.

This chain uses TRBV5-1 with TRBJ2-5; TRBD2 agrees at 11 bases. This CDR3 comprises 15 residues. Trimming at V came to 2 bases and at J to 4 bases, leaving 4 bases not matched to a gene. Germline-derived CDR1 and CDR2 are SGHRS and YFSETQ. CDR3 in DNA: TGCGCCAGCAGCTTCCGACTAGCGGGGACAGAGACCCAGTACTTC. It specifies CASSFRLAGTETQYF.

V is TRBV6-5 and J is TRBJ2-2, with 10 bases fitting TRBD1. V lost 4 bases, J lost 7 bases, and 6 bases stayed unmatched. Germline-derived CDR1 and CDR2 are MNHEY and SVGAGI. This CDR3 region has 15 residues. The chain's CDR3 is CASSSRTGGDGELFF. In DNA, the CDR3 is TGTGCCAGCAGTTCGCGGACAGGGGGTGACGGGGAGCTGTTTTTT.

This clone was detected only a few times. The genes are TRBV7-9 and TRBJ2-1; TRBD1 agrees at 12 bases. The CDR3 runs to 17 residues. Germline V gene sequence: CDR1 SEHNR, CDR2 FQNEAQ (reference sequence). The V and J ends lost 5 bases and 0 bases, in that order; junction bases with no gene match: 5. In DNA, the CDR3 is TGTGCCAGCAGCCTGGGGACAGGGGGCTACTCCTACAATGAGCAGTTCTTC. Protein product: CASSLGTGGYSYNEQFF.

The chain has TRBV5-1 and TRBJ2-2; D is uncertain. Trimming cost V 4 bases and J 4 bases, with 11 bases left between them. Looked up from germline, CDR1 is SGHRS and CDR2 is YFSETQ. This CDR3 comprises 14 residues. CDR3 DNA: TGCGCCAGCAGCCCCGAGCGAATCACCGGGGAGCTGTTTTTT. Its translation is CASSPERITGELFF.

The rearrangement uses TRBV29-1 and TRBJ2-3; 10 nucleotides line up with TRBD2. V lost 5 bases, J lost 3 bases, and 5 bases stayed unmatched. This CDR3 is 14 amino acids long. Germline CDR1 reads SQVTM; CDR2 reads ANQGSEA. CDR3 bases: TGCAGCGTTCGGTCTAGCGGGAGAACAGATACGCAGTATTTT. It codes for CSVRSSGRTDTQYF.

The chain recombines TRBV29-1 with TRBJ2-3; D is perhaps TRBD2 (6 bases). The CDR3 consists of 13 residues. Trimming removed 1 base at V and 6 bases at J, with 11 bases between. Germline-derived CDR1 and CDR2 are SQVTM and ANQGSEA. The CDR3 spells CSVEGTTRDTQYF. The DNA of the CDR3 is TGCAGCGTTGAAGGGACTACCCGTGATACGCAGTATTTT.

V usage is TRBV10-3 and J usage is TRBJ2-7; a possible D gene is TRBD2 (6 bases). The V gene's germline CDR1 is ENHRY and CDR2 SYGVKD. The CDR3 has 15 residues. V was clipped by 11 bases and J by 7 bases, with 27 bases between them. CDR3 in DNA: TGTGCCGCCAGCACGGAGGTCGGGGGACGGGAAGAGCAGTACGTC. Its protein product is CAASTEVGGREEQYV.

This clone was recorded a few times. The chain has TRBV5-1 and TRBJ2-1, with 12 bases that match TRBD2. Germline V gene data show CDR1 as SGHRS and CDR2 as YFSETQ. The V segment lost 5 bases and the J segment 10 bases; nucleotides outside the gene matches: 10. The length of the CDR3 is 15 residues. This CDR3 is CASRTSGSRLGEQFF. The DNA for the CDR3 is TGCGCCAGCAGGACTAGCGGGAGCCGATTGGGAGAGCAGTTCTTC.

V gene TRBV7-9 combines with J gene TRBJ2-1, with unresolved D. V was pared by 2 bases and J by 8 bases, with 10 bases between. Germline-derived CDR1 and CDR2 are SEHNR and FQNEAQ (reference sequence). The CDR3 is 13 residues long. The CDR3 sequence is CASSLLGQDEQFF. The CDR3 coding sequence is TGTGCCAGCAGCTTACTTGGGCAGGATGAGCAGTTCTTC.

The chain combines TRBV30 with TRBJ1-4, with D possibly being TRBD1 (5 bases). Looked up from germline, CDR1 is GTSNPN and CDR2 is SVGIG (reference sequence). The CDR3 runs to 13 residues. Trimming removed 2 bases at V and 8 bases at J, with 12 bases between. The CDR3 DNA sequence: TGTGCCTGGAGTATTAGGGAGGGGGAAAAACTGTTTTTT. Encoded protein: CAWSIREGEKLFF.

A few counts support this clone. This chain links TRBV6-6 with TRBJ1-1; D might be TRBD1 (5 bases). Trimming pared 2 bases from V and 4 bases from J, leaving 14 bases between. CDR1 and CDR2 from the germline V gene are MNHNY and SVGAGI (reference sequence). The CDR3 covers 15 residues. The CDR3 here is CASSYEGAHVTEAFF. The CDR3 DNA sequence: TGTGCCAGCAGTTACGAAGGGGCGCATGTCACTGAAGCTTTCTTT.

The rearrangement uses TRBV18 and TRBJ1-2; 8 nucleotides align to TRBD1. The CDR3 is 13 residues long. With 6 bases clipped from V and 3 bases from J, the junction kept 3 bases outside the gene matches. Germline V gene sequence: CDR1 KGHSH, CDR2 LQKENI. This CDR3 reads CASSEDRDYGYTF. CDR3 nucleotides: TGTGCCAGCTCCGAGGACAGGGACTATGGCTACACCTTC.

This clone was counted a few times. This rearrangement joins TRBV23-1 to TRBJ1-2, with D hard to call. TRBV23-1 is placed among ORFs of uncertain function. CDR3 size: 16 residues. Trimming took 4 bases from V and 0 from J, leaving 15 bases between them. The CDR3 DNA follows: TGCGCCAGCAGTCTTAGGCGAGGCGCTACTAACTATGGCTACACCTTC. Residues: CASSLRRGATNYGYTF.

The V and J genes are TRBV27 and TRBJ1-1, with D perhaps TRBD1 (5 bases). The CDR3 is 14 residues long. Between the trimmed V and J ends, which lost 4 bases and 4 bases, there was a span of 13 bases. Germline loops: CDR1 MNHEY, CDR2 SMNVEV (reference sequence). CDR3 DNA sequence: TGTGCCAGCAGTTCAGGGTTAGGGGTCACTGAAGCTTTCTTT. This sequence encodes CASSSGLGVTEAFF.

The J gene is TRBJ2-1, the V gene TRBV25-1, with 8 bases aligning to TRBD1. Germline V gives CDR1 MGHDK, CDR2 SYGVNS. The CDR3 consists of 15 residues. J lost 9 bases, V lost 6 bases, and 13 bases had no gene match. The CDR3 region is CASSPGQGRNGEQFF. The CDR3 bases are TGTGCCAGCAGCCCCGGACAGGGAAGGAACGGTGAGCAGTTCTTC.